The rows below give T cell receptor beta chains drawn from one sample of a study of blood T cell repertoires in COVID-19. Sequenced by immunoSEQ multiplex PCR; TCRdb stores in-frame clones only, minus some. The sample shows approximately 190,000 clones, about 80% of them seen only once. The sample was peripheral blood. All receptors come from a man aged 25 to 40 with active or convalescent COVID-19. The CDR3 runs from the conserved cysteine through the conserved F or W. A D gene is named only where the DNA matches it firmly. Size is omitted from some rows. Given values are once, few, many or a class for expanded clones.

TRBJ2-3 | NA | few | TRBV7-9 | TGTGCCAGCAGCTTCTTAGCTCTGGGCACAGATACGCAGTATTTT | CASSFLALGTDTQYF
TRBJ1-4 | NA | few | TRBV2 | TGTGCCAGCGTTTTGGACATGGCCGAAAAACTGTTTTTT | CASVLDMAEKLFF
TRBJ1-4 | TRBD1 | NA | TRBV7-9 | TGTGCCAGCAGCTTTTCGAGACAGGGTTCGGTGGAAAAACTGTTTTTT | CASSFSRQGSVEKLFF
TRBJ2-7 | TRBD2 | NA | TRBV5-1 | TGCGCCAGCAGCTGGAAGGGACTAGCGGCGGAGGGTGAGCAGTACTTC | CASSWKGLAAEGEQYF
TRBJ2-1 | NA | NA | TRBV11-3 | TGTGCCAGCAGCTCGCGACCAGGGGCGGATCAAAGGGATGAGCAGTTCTTC | CASSSRPGADQRDEQFF
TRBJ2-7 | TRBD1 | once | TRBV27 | TGTGCCAGCAGCTCATCCGGGACAGGGAGGGCCGAGCAGTACTTC | CASSSSGTGRAEQYF
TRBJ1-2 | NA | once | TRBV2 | TGTGCCAGCAGTGAAGAACGGAGCTATGGCTACACCTTC | CASSEERSYGYTF
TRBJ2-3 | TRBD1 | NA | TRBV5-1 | TGCGCCAGCAGCACCACGGGACAGAGCACAGATACGCAGTATTTT | CASSTTGQSTDTQYF
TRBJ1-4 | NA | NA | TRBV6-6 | TGTGCCAGCAGCTTGAGCGAAAAACTGTTTTTT | CASSLSEKLFF
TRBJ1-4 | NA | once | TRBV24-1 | TGTGCCACCAGTCCAGGGAATGAAAAACTGTTTTTT | CATSPGNEKLFF
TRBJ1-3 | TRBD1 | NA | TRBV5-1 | TGCGCCAGCAGCCTTAACAGGGGCCCTGGAAACACCATATATTTT | CASSLNRGPGNTIYF
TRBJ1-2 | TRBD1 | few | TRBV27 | TGTGCCAGCAGTTCAGACAGGGGGACTGGCCAAGGCTATGGCTACACCTTC | CASSSDRGTGQGYGYTF
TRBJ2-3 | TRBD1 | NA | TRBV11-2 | TGTGCCAGCGGAACAGGGGGCCCCTACACAGATACGCAGTATTTT | CASGTGGPYTDTQYF
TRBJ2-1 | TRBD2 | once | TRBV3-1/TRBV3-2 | TGTGCCAGCAGCCAAGTAACGGGACTAGCGGGAGGGCCACTGAATGAGCAGTTCTTC | CASSQVTGLAGGPLNEQFF
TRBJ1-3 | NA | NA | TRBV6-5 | TGTGCCAGCAGTTACGGTGGGGCGTCTGGAAACACCATATATTTT | CASSYGGASGNTIYF
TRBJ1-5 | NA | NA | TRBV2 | TGTGCCAGCCGAGACAGTCTGGGGCCCCAGCATTTT | CASRDSLGPQHF
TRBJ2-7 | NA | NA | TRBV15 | TGTGCCACCGGGAGTGGGCTGGGTCTGCGAGAGCAGTACTTC | CATGSGLGLREQYF
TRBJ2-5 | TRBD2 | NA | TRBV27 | TGTGCCAGCAGAGACCCACGAGCGGGAGCCTCGACCCAGTACTTC | CASRDPRAGASTQYF
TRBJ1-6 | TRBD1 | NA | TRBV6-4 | TGTGCCAGCAGGTCCGGGACAGGGGGCCTCCACTTT | CASRSGTGGLHF
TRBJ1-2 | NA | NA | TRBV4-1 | TGCGCCAGCAGCCAAGTCTTTGCGGGGGACGGTCCAGGGTATGGCTACACCTTC | CASSQVFAGDGPGYGYTF
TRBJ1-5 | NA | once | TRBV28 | TGTGCCAGCAGTTTAATCGAACCGGGTCCTAATCAGCCCCAGCATTTT | CASSLIEPGPNQPQHF
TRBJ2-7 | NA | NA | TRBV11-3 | TGTGCCAGCAGCCAGATCTACGAGCAGTACTTC | CASSQIYEQYF
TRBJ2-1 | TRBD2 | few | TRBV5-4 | TGTGCCAGCAGCCCGGGGACTAGCGGTTCTGCCTCCTACAATGAGCAGTTCTTC | CASSPGTSGSASYNEQFF
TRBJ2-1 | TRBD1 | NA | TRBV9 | TGTGCCAGCAGCGTAGAGGGACAGGGCCTCAATGAGCAGTTCTTC | CASSVEGQGLNEQFF
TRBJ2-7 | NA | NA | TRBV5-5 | TGTGCCAGCAGCTTGAGCGGACGGGTCTACGAGCAGTACTTC | CASSLSGRVYEQYF
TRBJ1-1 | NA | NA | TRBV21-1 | TGTGCCAGCAGCAAAGTGAGGAACCTGAACACTGAAGCTTTCTTT | CASSKVRNLNTEAFF
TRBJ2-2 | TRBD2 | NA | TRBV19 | TGTGCCAGTCTTCCGGGACTAGCGAGGAAGGGGTTACGGGGCGGGGAGCTGTTTTTT | CASLPGLARKGLRGGELFF
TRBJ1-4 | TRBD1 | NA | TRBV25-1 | TGTGCCAGCAGTGACCGCCGTTGGGACAGGGGTGAAAAACTGTTTTTT | CASSDRRWDRGEKLFF
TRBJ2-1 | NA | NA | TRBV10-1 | TGCGCCAGCAGTGAGTCGAACAGTCTATCTTACAATGAGCAGTTCTTC | CASSESNSLSYNEQFF
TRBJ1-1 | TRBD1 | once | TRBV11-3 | TGTGCCAGCAGCTTTGCAGGGGGTGACACTGAAGCTTTCTTT | CASSFAGGDTEAFF
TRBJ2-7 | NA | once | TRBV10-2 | TGCGCCAGCAGTGAGTCGGGGCAGTTCTACGAGCAGTACTTC | CASSESGQFYEQYF